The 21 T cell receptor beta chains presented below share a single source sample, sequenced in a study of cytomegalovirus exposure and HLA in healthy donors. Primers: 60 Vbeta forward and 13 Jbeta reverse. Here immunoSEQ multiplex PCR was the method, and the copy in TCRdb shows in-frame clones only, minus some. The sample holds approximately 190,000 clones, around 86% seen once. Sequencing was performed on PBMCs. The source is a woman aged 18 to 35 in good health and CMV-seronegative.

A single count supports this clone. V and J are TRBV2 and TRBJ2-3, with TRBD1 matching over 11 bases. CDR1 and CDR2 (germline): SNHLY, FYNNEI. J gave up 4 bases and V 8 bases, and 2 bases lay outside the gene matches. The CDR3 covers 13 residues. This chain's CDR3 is CASGQGAPDTQYF. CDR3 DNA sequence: TGTGCCAGCGGACAGGGGGCCCCAGATACGCAGTATTTT.

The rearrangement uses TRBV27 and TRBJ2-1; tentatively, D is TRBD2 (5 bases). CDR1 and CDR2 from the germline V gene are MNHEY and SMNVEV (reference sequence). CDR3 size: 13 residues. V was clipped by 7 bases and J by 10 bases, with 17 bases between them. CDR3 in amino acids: CASTFPGTTEQFF. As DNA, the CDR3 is TGTGCCAGCACCTTCCCGGGAACAACGGAGCAGTTCTTC.

The CDR3 loop is CASSYGAGQVLEAFF. CDR3 coding DNA: TGTGCCAGCAGCTATGGGGCGGGACAGGTACTTGAAGCTTTCTTT. The chain combines TRBV27 with TRBJ1-1, with TRBD1 matching over 8 bases. J lost 7 bases, V lost 6 bases, and 13 bases had no gene match. The CDR3 spans 15 residues. Germline V lookup: CDR1 MNHEY, CDR2 SMNVEV (reference sequence).

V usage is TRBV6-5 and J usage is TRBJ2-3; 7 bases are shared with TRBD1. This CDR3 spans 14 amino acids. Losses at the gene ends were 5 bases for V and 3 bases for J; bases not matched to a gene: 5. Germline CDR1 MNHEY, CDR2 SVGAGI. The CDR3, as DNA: TGTGCCAGCAGTCGCGACAGGGATACAGATACGCAGTATTTT. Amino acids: CASSRDRDTDTQYF.

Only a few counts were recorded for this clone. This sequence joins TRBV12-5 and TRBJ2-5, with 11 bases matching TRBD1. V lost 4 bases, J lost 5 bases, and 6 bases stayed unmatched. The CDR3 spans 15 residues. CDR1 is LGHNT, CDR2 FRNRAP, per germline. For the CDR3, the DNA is TGTGCTAGTGGTTGGGGACAGGGGGTCCTGGAGACCCAGTACTTC. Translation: CASGWGQGVLETQYF.

DNA for the CDR3: TGTGCCAGCTCACCTAGCGGGAGGGTAGGGGGCTACAATGAGCAGTTCTTC. This sequence encodes CASSPSGRVGGYNEQFF. This sequence joins TRBV18 and TRBJ2-1; 11 nucleotides line up with TRBD2. In germline, CDR1 is KGHSH, CDR2 LQKENI. V lost 3 bases to trimming and J lost 3 bases; unmatched junction nucleotides: 7. The CDR3 has 17 residues.

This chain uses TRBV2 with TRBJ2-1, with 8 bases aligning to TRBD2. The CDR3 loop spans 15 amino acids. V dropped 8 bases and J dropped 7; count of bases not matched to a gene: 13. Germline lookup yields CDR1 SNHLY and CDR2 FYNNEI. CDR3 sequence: CASHRGVAGRNEQFF. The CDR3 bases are TGTGCCAGCCATCGAGGTGTAGCGGGAAGGAATGAGCAGTTCTTC.

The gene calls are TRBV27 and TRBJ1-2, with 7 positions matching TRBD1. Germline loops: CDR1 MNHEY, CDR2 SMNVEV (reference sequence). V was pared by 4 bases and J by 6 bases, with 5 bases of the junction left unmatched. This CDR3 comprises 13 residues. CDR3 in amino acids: CASSSRDSHGYTF. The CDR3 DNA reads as TGTGCCAGCAGTTCGCGGGACAGCCATGGCTACACCTTC.

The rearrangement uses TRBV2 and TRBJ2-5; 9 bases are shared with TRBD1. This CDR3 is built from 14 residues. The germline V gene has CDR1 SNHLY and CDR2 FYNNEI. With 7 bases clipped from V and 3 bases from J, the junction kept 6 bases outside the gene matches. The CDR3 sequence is CASKTGTGKETQYF. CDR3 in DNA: TGTGCCAGCAAAACCGGGACAGGGAAAGAGACCCAGTACTTC.

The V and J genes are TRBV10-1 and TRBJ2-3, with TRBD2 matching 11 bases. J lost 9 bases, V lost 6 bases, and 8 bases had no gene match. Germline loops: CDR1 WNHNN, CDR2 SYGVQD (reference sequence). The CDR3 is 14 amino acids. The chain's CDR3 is CASRPGLAAKTQYF. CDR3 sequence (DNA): TGCGCCAGCAGACCGGGACTAGCGGCAAAAACGCAGTATTTT.

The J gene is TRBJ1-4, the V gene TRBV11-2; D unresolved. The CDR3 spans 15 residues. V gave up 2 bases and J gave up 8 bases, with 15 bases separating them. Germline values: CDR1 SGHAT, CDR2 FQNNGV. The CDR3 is CASSLSRGPGEKLFF. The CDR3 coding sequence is TGTGCCAGCAGCTTAAGCCGGGGTCCGGGGGAAAAACTGTTTTTT.

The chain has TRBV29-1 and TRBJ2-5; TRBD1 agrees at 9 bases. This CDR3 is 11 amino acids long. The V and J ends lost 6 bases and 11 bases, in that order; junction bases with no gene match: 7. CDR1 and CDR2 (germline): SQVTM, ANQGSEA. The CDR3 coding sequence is TGCAGCGTCGGGACAGGGAGAGAGCAGTACTTC. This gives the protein CSVGTGREQYF.

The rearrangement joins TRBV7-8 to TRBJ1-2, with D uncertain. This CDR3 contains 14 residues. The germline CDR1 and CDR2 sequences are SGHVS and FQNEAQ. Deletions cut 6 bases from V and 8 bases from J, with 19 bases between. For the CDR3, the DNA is TGTGCCAGCAGTTACGTCCGGGATAGTGGGGGCTACACCTTC. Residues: CASSYVRDSGGYTF.

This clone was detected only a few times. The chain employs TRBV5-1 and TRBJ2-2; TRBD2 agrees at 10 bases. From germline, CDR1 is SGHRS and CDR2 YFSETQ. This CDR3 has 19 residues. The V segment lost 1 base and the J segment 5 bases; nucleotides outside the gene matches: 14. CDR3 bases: TGCGCCAGCAGCTTGACGGGTGGCCTAGCGGGAGATGGTACCGGGGAGCTGTTTTTT. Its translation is CASSLTGGLAGDGTGELFF.

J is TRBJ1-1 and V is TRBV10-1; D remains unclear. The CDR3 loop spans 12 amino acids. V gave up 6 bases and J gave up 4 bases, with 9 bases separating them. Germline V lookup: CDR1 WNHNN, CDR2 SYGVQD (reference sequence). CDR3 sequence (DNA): TGCGCCAGCAGGGGTGGGAGCACTGAAGCTTTCTTT. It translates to CASRGGSTEAFF.

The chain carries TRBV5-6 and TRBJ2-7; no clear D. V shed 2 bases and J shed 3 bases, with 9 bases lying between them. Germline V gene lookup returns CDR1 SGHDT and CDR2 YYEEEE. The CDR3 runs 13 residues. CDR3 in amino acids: CASSLSNGYEQYF. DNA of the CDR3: TGTGCCAGCAGCTTAAGTAACGGCTACGAGCAGTACTTC. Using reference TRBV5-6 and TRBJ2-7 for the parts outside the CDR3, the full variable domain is DAGVTQSPTHLIKTRGQQVTLRCSPKSGHDTVSWYQQALGQGPQFIFQYYEEEERQRGNFPDRFSGHQFPNYSSELNVNALLLGDSALYLCASSLSNGYEQYFGPGTRLTVT.

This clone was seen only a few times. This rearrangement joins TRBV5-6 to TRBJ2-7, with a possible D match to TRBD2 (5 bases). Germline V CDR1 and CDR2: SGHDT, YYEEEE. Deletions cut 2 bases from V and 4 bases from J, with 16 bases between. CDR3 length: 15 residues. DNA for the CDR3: TGTGCCAGCAGCTTTTTCGGGGATCCCCCTTACGAGCAGTACTTC. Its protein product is CASSFFGDPPYEQYF. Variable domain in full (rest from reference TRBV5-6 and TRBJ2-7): DAGVTQSPTHLIKTRGQQVTLRCSPKSGHDTVSWYQQALGQGPQFIFQYYEEEERQRGNFPDRFSGHQFPNYSSELNVNALLLGDSALYLCASSFFGDPPYEQYFGPGTRLTVT.

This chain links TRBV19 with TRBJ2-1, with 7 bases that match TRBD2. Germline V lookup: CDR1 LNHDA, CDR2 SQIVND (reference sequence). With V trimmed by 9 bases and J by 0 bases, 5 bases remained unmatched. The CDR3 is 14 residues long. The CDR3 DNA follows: TGTGCCAGCGCGCGGGGGAGCTCCTACAATGAGCAGTTCTTC. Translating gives CASARGSSYNEQFF.

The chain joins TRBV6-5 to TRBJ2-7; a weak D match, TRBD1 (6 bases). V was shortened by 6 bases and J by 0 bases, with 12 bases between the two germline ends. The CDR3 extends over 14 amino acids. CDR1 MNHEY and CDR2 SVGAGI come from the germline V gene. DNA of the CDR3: TGTGCCAGCAGACTCGGACAGAGCTCCTACGAGCAGTACTTC. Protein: CASRLGQSSYEQYF.

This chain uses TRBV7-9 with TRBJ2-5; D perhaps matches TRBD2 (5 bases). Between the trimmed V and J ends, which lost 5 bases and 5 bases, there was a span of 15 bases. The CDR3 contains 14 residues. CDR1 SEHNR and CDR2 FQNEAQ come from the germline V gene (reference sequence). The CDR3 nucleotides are TGTGCCAGCAGCGGCTCAGGAGGTGGTGAGACCCAGTACTTC. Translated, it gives CASSGSGGGETQYF.

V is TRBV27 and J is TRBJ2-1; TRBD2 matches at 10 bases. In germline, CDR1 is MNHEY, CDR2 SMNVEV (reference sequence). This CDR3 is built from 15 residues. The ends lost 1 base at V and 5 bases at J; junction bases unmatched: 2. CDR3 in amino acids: CASSLYLAGDNEQFF. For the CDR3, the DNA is TGTGCCAGCAGTTTATACCTAGCGGGAGACAATGAGCAGTTCTTC.